The 19 T cell receptor beta chains listed next were all sequenced from one sample in a study of human thymus T cells (dated by TCRdb to the early 2020s). The library was obtained by the immunoSEQ multiplex PCR assay. TCRdb obtained this table from immuneACCESS and retained in-frame rearrangements with V and J assigned. These tables miss some clones; where compared with another copy, unresolved V genes account for less than half of the shortfall, and the remainder is unexplained. Here the sample has about 60,000 clones; nearly 95% occur a single time. Together, the top ten hold around 5.9% of the sample. The sequenced sample was blood. The receptors shown here come from a boy younger than two with a congenital heart defect but otherwise immunologically healthy.

The chain couples TRBV7-2 to TRBJ2-7; 9 bases are a match to TRBD1. The CDR3 totals 16 residues. The V gene's germline CDR1 is SGHTA and CDR2 FQGNSA. J was trimmed by 2 bases and V by 3 bases; bases with no gene match: 8. This chain's CDR3 is CASSFSDRGAPYEQYF. In nucleotides, the CDR3 is TGTGCCAGCAGCTTCTCCGACAGGGGGGCCCCCTACGAGCAGTACTTC. The full variable domain, in which reference TRBV7-2 and TRBJ2-7 provide the parts outside the CDR3, is GAGVSQSPSNKVTEKGKDVELRCDPISGHTALYWYRQSLGQGLEFLIYFQGNSAPDKSGLPSDRFSAERTGGSVSTLTIQRTQQEDSAVYLCASSFSDRGAPYEQYFGPGTRLTVT.

The gene calls are TRBV4-1 and TRBJ2-2; 7 positions agree with TRBD2. Germline V gene lookup returns CDR1 MGHRA and CDR2 YSYEKL. V lost 2 bases to trimming and J lost 2 bases; unmatched junction nucleotides: 8. The CDR3 runs to 17 residues. The CDR3 DNA follows: TGCGCCAGCAGCCAATCGAAGGCGGGAGTAAACACCGGGGAGCTGTTTTTT. It translates to CASSQSKAGVNTGELFF.

This rearrangement joins TRBV4-2 to TRBJ2-5, with 8 positions matching TRBD2. Germline-derived CDR1 and CDR2 are LGHNA and YNFKEQ. Trimming removed 0 bases from V and 4 bases from J; junction bases left unmatched: 4. There are 15 residues in the CDR3. DNA of the CDR3: TGTGCCAGCAGCCAAGAAGCGGGAGTGCGAGAGACCCAGTACTTC. This gives the protein CASSQEAGVRETQYF.

This sequence joins TRBV11-3 and TRBJ1-5; D is possibly TRBD1 (5 bases). V was shortened by 0 bases and J by 4 bases, with 7 bases between the two germline ends. Germline V CDR1 and CDR2: SGHNT, YENEEA. The CDR3 runs to 14 residues. CDR3 sequence: CASSLDGANQPQHF. Written as DNA, the CDR3 is TGTGCCAGCAGCTTAGACGGGGCGAATCAGCCCCAGCATTTT.

V is TRBV29-1 and J is TRBJ2-5, with 8 bases identical to TRBD1. The germline V gene encodes CDR1 SQVTM and CDR2 ANQGSEA. Trimming cost V 7 bases and J 3 bases; bases outside gene matches: 4. The length of the CDR3 is 12 residues. The CDR3 is CSGATGEETQYF. In DNA, the CDR3 is TGCAGCGGGGCGACAGGGGAAGAGACCCAGTACTTC.

The V gene is TRBV5-6, the J gene TRBJ1-5, with 9 nucleotides matching TRBD1. Germline lookup yields CDR1 SGHDT and CDR2 YYEEEE. There are 15 residues in the CDR3. J gave up 2 bases and V 0 bases, and 0 bases lay outside the gene matches. CDR3 amino acids: CASSLDRGRNQPQHF. The CDR3 nucleotides are TGTGCCAGCAGCTTGGACAGGGGGCGCAATCAGCCCCAGCATTTT.

This rearrangement joins TRBV5-1 to TRBJ2-3, with 8 nucleotides matching TRBD2. The CDR3 contains 15 residues. V shed 1 base and J 6 bases; nucleotides not matched to a gene: 7. Germline V gene lookup returns CDR1 SGHRS and CDR2 YFSETQ. This CDR3 reads CASSLTAGEYDTQYF. The CDR3 region has the DNA TGCGCCAGCAGCTTGACAGCGGGGGAGTACGATACGCAGTATTTT.

The genes are TRBV6-1 and TRBJ2-1, with D maybe TRBD2 (6 bases). Germline V gene lookup returns CDR1 MNHNS and CDR2 SASEGT. Trimming stripped 8 bases from V and 6 bases from J, with 11 bases between. There are 12 residues in the CDR3. This CDR3 is CASLLAPNEQFF. In nucleotides, the CDR3 is TGTGCCAGCCTTCTAGCGCCCAATGAGCAGTTCTTC.

This clone was found once. V gene TRBV5-4 combines with J gene TRBJ2-1; TRBD2 agrees at 15 bases. The CDR3 sequence is 19 residues long. Unmatched junction bases numbered 8, after V lost 4 bases and J lost 0 bases. CDR1 SGHNT and CDR2 YYREEE come from the germline V gene (reference sequence). The CDR3 DNA reads TGTGCCAGCAGCCAGGGACTAGCGGGGGGCGGATTCTCCTACAATGAGCAGTTCTTC. It specifies CASSQGLAGGGFSYNEQFF.

The chain combines TRBV4-1 with TRBJ2-1; TRBD2 matches at 10 bases. V gave up 4 bases and J gave up 4 bases; unmatched junction bases: 10. From germline, CDR1 is MGHRA and CDR2 YSYEKL. There are 17 residues in the CDR3. CDR3 region: CASSPRTSGQKYNEQFF. DNA of the CDR3: TGCGCCAGCAGCCCGCGGACTAGCGGCCAGAAATACAATGAGCAGTTCTTC.

The genes are TRBV4-2 and TRBJ1-1, with 7 nucleotides matching TRBD1. This CDR3 is 14 amino acids long. Germline trimming cut 1 base from V and 3 bases from J; bases unmatched to any gene: 2. Per the germline V gene, CDR1 is LGHNA and CDR2 is YNFKEQ. Here the CDR3 reads CASSQGDRDTEAFF. Written as DNA, the CDR3 is TGTGCCAGCAGCCAAGGAGACAGGGACACTGAAGCTTTCTTT.

The chain combines TRBV6-1 with TRBJ2-1; the match to TRBD2 covers 7 bases. CDR3 length: 14 residues. Looked up from germline, CDR1 is MNHNS and CDR2 is SASEGT. V gave up 8 bases and J gave up 0 bases; unmatched junction bases: 4. CDR3: CASVGGSSYNEQFF. DNA of the CDR3: TGTGCCAGCGTGGGAGGGAGCTCCTACAATGAGCAGTTCTTC.

The chain employs TRBV6-1 and TRBJ2-7, with TRBD2 as a possible D gene (6 bases). CDR3 length: 13 residues. Germline CDR1 is MNHNS and CDR2 is SASEGT. The germline V and J ends were trimmed by 1 base and 2 bases, with 6 bases remaining between them. CDR3 region: CASSEGLAYEQYF. The CDR3 DNA is TGTGCCAGCAGTGAAGGACTAGCCTACGAGCAGTACTTC.

J is TRBJ2-5 and V is TRBV7-7; D is possibly TRBD2 (6 bases). V lost 4 bases and J 7 bases, leaving 13 bases between the germline ends. From germline, CDR1 is SSHAT and CDR2 FNYEAQ (reference sequence). The CDR3 runs 13 residues. The CDR3 region is CASSSGLIGTQYF. As DNA, the CDR3 is TGTGCCAGCAGCTCCGGACTAATTGGGACCCAGTACTTC.

The rearrangement uses TRBV28 and TRBJ2-1; 15 bases line up with TRBD2. CDR3 length: 17 residues. Germline trimming cut 5 bases from V and 8 bases from J; bases unmatched to any gene: 10. Germline V CDR1 and CDR2: MDHEN, SYDVKM. CDR3 nucleotide sequence: TGTGCCAGCAGTCCGAATCTCGGACTAGCGGGAGGGGATGAGCAGTTCTTC. Translation gives CASSPNLGLAGGDEQFF.

The CDR3 nucleotides are TGTGCCAGCAGCTTAGCCAACGATCCGAGGGAGCAGTACTTC. Its protein product is CASSLANDPREQYF. The chain joins TRBV7-9 to TRBJ2-7; D is undetermined. The CDR3 has 14 amino acids. V was shortened by 0 bases and J by 7 bases, with 13 bases between the two germline ends. Germline V gene data show CDR1 as SEHNR and CDR2 as FQNEAQ (reference sequence). Full variable domain (rest looked up from reference TRBV7-9 and TRBJ2-7): DTGVSQNPRHKITKRGQNVTFRCDPISEHNRLYWYRQTLGQGPEFLTYFQNEAQLEKSRLLSDRFSAERPKGSFSTLEIQRTEQGDSAMYLCASSLANDPREQYFGPGTRLTVT.

The chain carries TRBV5-1 and TRBJ2-1; 9 bases fit TRBD2. Germline CDR1 reads SGHRS; CDR2 reads YFSETQ. Trimming at V came to 0 bases and at J to 2 bases, leaving 9 bases not matched to a gene. CDR3 length equals 18 residues. The chain's CDR3 is CASSLEDWRGGAYNEQFF. As DNA, the CDR3 is TGCGCCAGCAGCTTGGAGGACTGGCGGGGGGGCGCCTACAATGAGCAGTTCTTC.

On this clone: Distinct nucleotide sequences in the sample also encode this CDR3. This chain joins TRBV6-1 and TRBJ1-5, with a possible D match to TRBD1 (5 bases). Per germline, CDR1 MNHNS and CDR2 SASEGT. V lost 3 bases, J lost 2 bases, and 5 bases lay in between. There are 13 residues in the CDR3. The CDR3 is CASSDRGNQPQHF. The CDR3 bases are TGTGCCAGCAGTGACAGGGGCAATCAGCCCCAGCATTTT.

The V call is TRBV9, the J call TRBJ1-2, with 8 positions matching TRBD1. Trimming removed 0 bases from V and 2 bases from J; junction bases left unmatched: 9. The germline V gene has CDR1 SGDLS and CDR2 YYNGEE. The CDR3 consists of 17 residues. The CDR3 bases are TGTGCCAGCAGCGTAGCAGGGCAGGGGGCGGGAAACTATGGCTACACCTTC. It yields the protein CASSVAGQGAGNYGYTF. Full variable domain (outside the CDR3, taken from reference TRBV9 and TRBJ1-2): DSGVTQTPKHLITATGQRVTLRCSPRSGDLSVYWYQQSLDQGLQFLIQYYNGEERAKGNILERFSAQQFPDLHSELNLSSLELGDSALYFCASSVAGQGAGNYGYTFGSGTRLTVV.